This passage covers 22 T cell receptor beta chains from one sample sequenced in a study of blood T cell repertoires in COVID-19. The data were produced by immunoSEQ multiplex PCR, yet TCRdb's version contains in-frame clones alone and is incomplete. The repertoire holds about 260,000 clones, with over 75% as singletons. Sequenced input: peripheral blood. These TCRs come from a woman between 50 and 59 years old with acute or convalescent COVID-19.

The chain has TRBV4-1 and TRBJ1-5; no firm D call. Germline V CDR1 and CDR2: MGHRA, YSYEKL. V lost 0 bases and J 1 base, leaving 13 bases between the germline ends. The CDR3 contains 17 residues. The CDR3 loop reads CASSQDRPGRSNQPQHF. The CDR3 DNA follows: TGCGCCAGCAGCCAAGATCGGCCGGGGAGGAGCAATCAGCCCCAGCATTTT.

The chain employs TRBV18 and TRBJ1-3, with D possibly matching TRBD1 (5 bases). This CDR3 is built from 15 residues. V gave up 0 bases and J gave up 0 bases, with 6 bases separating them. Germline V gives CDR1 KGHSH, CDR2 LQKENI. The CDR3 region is CASSPPTDSGNTIYF. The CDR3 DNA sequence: TGTGCCAGCTCACCACCGACAGACTCTGGAAACACCATATATTTT.

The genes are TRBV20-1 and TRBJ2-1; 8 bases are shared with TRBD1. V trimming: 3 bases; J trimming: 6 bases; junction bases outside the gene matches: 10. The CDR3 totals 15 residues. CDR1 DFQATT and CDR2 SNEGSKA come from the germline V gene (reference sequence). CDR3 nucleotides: TGCAGTGCTAGTCTGACAGGGGTTTTCTTCAATGAGCAGTTCTTC. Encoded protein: CSASLTGVFFNEQFF.

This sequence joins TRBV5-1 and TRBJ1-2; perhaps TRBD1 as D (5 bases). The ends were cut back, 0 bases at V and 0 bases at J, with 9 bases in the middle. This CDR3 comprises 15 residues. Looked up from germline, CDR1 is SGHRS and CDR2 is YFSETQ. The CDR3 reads CASSLAGGSNYGYTF. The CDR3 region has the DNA TGCGCCAGCAGCTTGGCCGGGGGTTCTAACTATGGCTACACCTTC.

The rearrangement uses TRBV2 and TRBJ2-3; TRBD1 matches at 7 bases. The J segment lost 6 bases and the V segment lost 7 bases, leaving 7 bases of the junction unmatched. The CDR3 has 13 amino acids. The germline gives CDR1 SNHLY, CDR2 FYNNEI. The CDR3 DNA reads TGTGCCAGCACCGAACAGGGGATGGATACGCAGTATTTT. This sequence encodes CASTEQGMDTQYF.

The CDR3 loop is CASSPRGGASSYEQYF. CDR3 nucleotides: TGTGCCAGCAGTCCCCGTGGGGGGGCGAGCTCCTACGAGCAGTACTTC. This chain connects TRBV27 to TRBJ2-7, with TRBD2 as a possible D gene (7 bases). Germline CDR1 reads MNHEY; CDR2 reads SMNVEV (reference sequence). This CDR3 comprises 16 residues. Trimming stripped 5 bases from V and 0 bases from J, with 17 bases between.

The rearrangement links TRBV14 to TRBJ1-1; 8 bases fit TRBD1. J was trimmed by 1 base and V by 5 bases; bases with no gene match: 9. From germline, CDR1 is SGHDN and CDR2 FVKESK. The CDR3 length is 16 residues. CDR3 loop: CASSAWTGKGNTEAFF. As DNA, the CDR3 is TGTGCCAGCAGCGCGTGGACAGGGAAGGGGAACACTGAAGCTTTCTTT.

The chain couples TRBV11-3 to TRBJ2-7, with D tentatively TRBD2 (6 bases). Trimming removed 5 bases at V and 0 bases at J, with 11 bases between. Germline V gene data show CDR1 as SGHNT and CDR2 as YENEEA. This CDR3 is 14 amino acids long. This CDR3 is CASSQGLGSYEQYF. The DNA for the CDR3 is TGTGCCAGCAGCCAGGGACTGGGCTCCTACGAGCAGTACTTC.

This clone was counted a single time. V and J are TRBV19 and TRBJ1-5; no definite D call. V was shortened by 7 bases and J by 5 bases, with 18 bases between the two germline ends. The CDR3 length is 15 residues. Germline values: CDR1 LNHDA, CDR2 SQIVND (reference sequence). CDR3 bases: TGTGCCAGTACCCTGCGACCCGATCGGGATCAGCCCCAGCATTTT. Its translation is CASTLRPDRDQPQHF.

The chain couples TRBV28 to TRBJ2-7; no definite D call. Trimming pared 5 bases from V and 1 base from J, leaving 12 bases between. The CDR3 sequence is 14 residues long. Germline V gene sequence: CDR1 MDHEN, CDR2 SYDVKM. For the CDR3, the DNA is TGTGCCAGCAGTGGTGGTTTCAGTTCCTACGAGCAGTACTTC. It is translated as CASSGGFSSYEQYF.

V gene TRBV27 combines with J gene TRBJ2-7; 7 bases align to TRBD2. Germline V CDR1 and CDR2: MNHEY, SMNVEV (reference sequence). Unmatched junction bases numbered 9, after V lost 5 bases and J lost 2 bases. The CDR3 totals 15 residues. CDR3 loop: CASSTPAGGAYEQYF. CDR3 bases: TGTGCCAGCAGTACACCCGCTGGGGGGGCCTACGAGCAGTACTTC.

For the CDR3, the DNA is TGTGCCAGCAGTTCAGGACTAGCGGGAGGGCCGAGCTACGAGCAGTACTTC. This gives the protein CASSSGLAGGPSYEQYF. This rearrangement joins TRBV27 to TRBJ2-7, with 15 nucleotides matching TRBD2. The CDR3 consists of 17 residues. Germline V gene data show CDR1 as MNHEY and CDR2 as SMNVEV (reference sequence). After removal of 4 bases from V and 3 bases from J, the junction contained 7 bases not matched to a gene.

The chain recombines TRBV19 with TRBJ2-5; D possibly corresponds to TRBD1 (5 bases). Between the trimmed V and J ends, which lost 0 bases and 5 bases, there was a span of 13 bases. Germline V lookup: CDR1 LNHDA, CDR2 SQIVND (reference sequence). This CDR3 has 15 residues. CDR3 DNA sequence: TGTGCCAGTAGTATAGACAGGGTATGGGTCGAGACCCAGTACTTC. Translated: CASSIDRVWVETQYF.

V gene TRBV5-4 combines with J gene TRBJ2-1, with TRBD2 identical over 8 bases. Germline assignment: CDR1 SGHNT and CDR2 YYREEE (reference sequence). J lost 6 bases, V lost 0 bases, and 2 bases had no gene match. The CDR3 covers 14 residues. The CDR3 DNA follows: TGTGCCAGCAGCTTGGCCGGGACTAGCAATGAGCAGTTCTTC. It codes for CASSLAGTSNEQFF.

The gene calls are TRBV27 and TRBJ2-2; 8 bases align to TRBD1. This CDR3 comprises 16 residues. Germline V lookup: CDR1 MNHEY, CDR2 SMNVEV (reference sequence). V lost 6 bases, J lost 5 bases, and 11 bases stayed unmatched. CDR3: CASRKSPTGVTGELFF. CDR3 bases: TGTGCCAGCAGGAAATCCCCGACAGGGGTTACCGGGGAGCTGTTTTTT.

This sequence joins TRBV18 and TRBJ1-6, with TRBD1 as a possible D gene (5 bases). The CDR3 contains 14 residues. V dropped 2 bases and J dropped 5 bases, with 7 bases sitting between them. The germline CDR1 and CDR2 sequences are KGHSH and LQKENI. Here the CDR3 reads CASSPTGDNSPLHF. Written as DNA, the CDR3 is TGTGCCAGCTCACCAACAGGAGATAATTCACCCCTCCACTTT.

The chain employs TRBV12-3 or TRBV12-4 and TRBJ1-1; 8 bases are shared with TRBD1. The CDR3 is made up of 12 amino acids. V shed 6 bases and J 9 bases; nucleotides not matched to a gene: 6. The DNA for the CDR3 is TGTGCCAGCAGCGAACGGGACAGGAAAGCTTTCTTT. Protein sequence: CASSERDRKAFF.

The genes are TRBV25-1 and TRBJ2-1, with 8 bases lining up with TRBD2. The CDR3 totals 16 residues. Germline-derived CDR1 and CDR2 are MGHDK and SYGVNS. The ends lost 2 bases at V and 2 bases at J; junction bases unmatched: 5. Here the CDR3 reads CASSEEGSGTYNEQFF. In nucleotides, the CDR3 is TGTGCCAGCAGTGAAGAGGGTAGCGGGACCTACAATGAGCAGTTCTTC. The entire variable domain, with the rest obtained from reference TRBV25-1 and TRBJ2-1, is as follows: EADIYQTPRYLVIGTGKKITLECSQTMGHDKMYWYQQDPGMELHLIHYSYGVNSTEKGDLSSESTVSRIRTEHFPLTLESARPSHTSQYLCASSEEGSGTYNEQFFGPGTRLTVL.

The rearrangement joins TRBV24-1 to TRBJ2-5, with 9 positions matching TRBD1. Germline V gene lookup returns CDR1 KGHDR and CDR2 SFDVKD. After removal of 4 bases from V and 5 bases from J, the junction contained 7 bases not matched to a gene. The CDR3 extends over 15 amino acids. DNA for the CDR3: TGTGCCACCAGTGACCCACAGGGGGCGCGGGAGACCCAGTACTTC. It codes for CATSDPQGARETQYF.

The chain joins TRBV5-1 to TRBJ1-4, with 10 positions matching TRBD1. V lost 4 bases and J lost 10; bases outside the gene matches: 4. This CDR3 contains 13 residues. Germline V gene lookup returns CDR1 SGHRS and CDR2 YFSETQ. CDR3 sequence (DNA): TGCGCCAGCAGCGAGCGGGACAGGGGAAAACTGTTTTTT. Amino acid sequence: CASSERDRGKLFF.

The CDR3, as DNA: TGTGCCAGCAGCTGGGACAGGGGGAACACTGAAGCTTTCTTT. Its protein is CASSWDRGNTEAFF. This chain connects TRBV5-4 to TRBJ1-1; 10 nucleotides align to TRBD1. Germline CDR1 and CDR2: SGHNT and YYREEE (reference sequence). CDR3 length: 14 amino acids. The V gene end was trimmed by 3 bases and the J gene end by 1 base; junction bases not matched to a gene: 0.

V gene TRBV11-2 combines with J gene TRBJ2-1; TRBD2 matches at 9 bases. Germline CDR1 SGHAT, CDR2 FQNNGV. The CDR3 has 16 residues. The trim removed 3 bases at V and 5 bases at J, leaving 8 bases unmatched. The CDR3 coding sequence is TGTGCCAGCAGCTTGCGGGAGGGCCTTTTGCACAATGAGCAGTTCTTC. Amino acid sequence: CASSLREGLLHNEQFF.